The 13 T cell receptor beta chains below come from one sample, sequenced in a study of control samples from healthy donors and cancer patients. The protocol was immunoSEQ multiplex PCR, while the TCRdb copy is restricted to in-frame clones and leaves out a portion. The sample includes 150,000 to 200,000 clones, 70% to 90% of them seen just once. The material sequenced was blood. All receptors derive from a young man in good health.

The chain is built from TRBV5-4 and TRBJ2-7; D perhaps matches TRBD2 (7 bases). The CDR3 runs 15 residues. V was pared by 4 bases and J by 0 bases, with 14 bases between. Looked up from germline, CDR1 is SGHNT and CDR2 is YYREEE (reference sequence). Here the CDR3 DNA reads TGTGCCAGCAGCGGGGGCGGGAGAAGCTCCTACGAGCAGTACTTC. Translation gives CASSGGGRSSYEQYF.

The chain employs TRBV28 and TRBJ1-1; 9 bases line up with TRBD1. The germline gives CDR1 MDHEN, CDR2 SYDVKM. V gave up 7 bases and J gave up 1 base; unmatched junction bases: 10. CDR3 length: 16 amino acids. The CDR3 here is CASILPGQGGNTEAFF. Written as DNA, the CDR3 is TGTGCCAGCATCTTACCGGGACAGGGTGGGAACACTGAAGCTTTCTTT. Using reference TRBV28 and TRBJ1-1 for the parts outside the CDR3, the full variable domain is DVKVTQSSRYLVKRTGEKVFLECVQDMDHENMFWYRQDPGLGLRLIYFSYDVKMKEKGDIPEGYSVSREKKERFSLILESASTNQTSMYLCASILPGQGGNTEAFFGQGTRLTVV.

The chain couples TRBV27 to TRBJ1-6; 10 bases agree with TRBD1. The CDR3 is 14 residues long. Germline CDR1 reads MNHEY; CDR2 reads SMNVEV (reference sequence). V lost 4 bases and J lost 13; bases outside the gene matches: 7. The CDR3 loop is CASSSRTGGYPLHF. CDR3 nucleotides: TGTGCCAGCAGTTCCAGGACAGGGGGGTATCCCCTCCACTTT.

The chain links TRBV15 to TRBJ1-4; TRBD1 aligns across 9 bases. Germline values: CDR1 LNHNV, CDR2 YYDKDF (reference sequence). The J segment lost 0 bases and the V segment lost 1 base, leaving 9 bases of the junction unmatched. The CDR3 spans 19 residues. This CDR3 reads CATSRGGGQGPATNEKLFF. CDR3 DNA: TGTGCCACCAGCAGAGGAGGGGGACAGGGTCCTGCAACTAATGAAAAACTGTTTTTT. Full variable domain (remainder filled in from reference TRBV15 and TRBJ1-4): DAMVIQNPRYQVTQFGKPVTLSCSQTLNHNVMYWYQQKSSQAPKLLFHYYDKDFNNEADTPDNFQSRRPNTSFCFLDIRSPGLGDTAMYLCATSRGGGQGPATNEKLFFGSGTQLSVL.

This rearrangement joins TRBV19 to TRBJ2-1; a possible D gene is TRBD2 (5 bases). V lost 5 bases, J lost 7 bases, and 15 bases lay in between. Germline V gene lookup returns CDR1 LNHDA and CDR2 SQIVND (reference sequence). CDR3 length: 14 amino acids. The CDR3 region has the DNA TGTGCCAGTAGTTCTGGGGTCCCGGGGAATGAGCAGTTCTTC. This codes for CASSSGVPGNEQFF.

This clone was seen only a few times. This chain connects TRBV28 to TRBJ1-1, with D tentatively TRBD1 (5 bases). CDR1 MDHEN and CDR2 SYDVKM come from the germline V gene. The V gene lost 3 bases and the J gene lost 0 bases, with 14 bases spanning the gap. This CDR3 contains 16 residues. The CDR3 DNA sequence: TGTGCCAGCAGTTTTGTCCCCGGGGCCTTGAACACTGAAGCTTTCTTT. Translating it yields CASSFVPGALNTEAFF.

The chain has TRBV7-2 and TRBJ1-4; 9 bases match TRBD1. Per germline, CDR1 SGHTA and CDR2 FQGNSA. CDR3 length: 18 amino acids. With 5 bases clipped from V and 8 bases from J, the junction kept 18 bases outside the gene matches. CDR3 in amino acids: CASSPSGLGTGREEKLFF. In DNA, the CDR3 is TGTGCCAGCAGCCCTTCAGGCCTCGGGACAGGGCGGGAAGAAAAACTGTTTTTT.

The gene calls are TRBV7-8 and TRBJ2-3; 9 bases are shared with TRBD1. From germline, CDR1 is SGHVS and CDR2 FQNEAQ. After removal of 4 bases from V and 6 bases from J, the junction contained 11 bases not matched to a gene. This CDR3 region has 16 residues. Here the CDR3 reads CASSSRQQGAVDTQYF. CDR3 in DNA: TGTGCCAGCAGCTCGAGGCAACAGGGGGCGGTTGATACGCAGTATTTT. Filled out from reference TRBV7-8 and TRBJ2-3, the complete variable domain reads GAGVSQSPRYKVAKRGQDVALRCDPISGHVSLFWYQQALGQGPEFLTYFQNEAQLDKSGLPSDRFFAERPEGSVSTLKIQRTQQEDSAVYLCASSSRQQGAVDTQYFGPGTRLTVL.

V is TRBV12-3 or TRBV12-4 and J is TRBJ2-1; D possibly corresponds to TRBD2 (6 bases). V was pared by 7 bases and J by 7 bases, with 14 bases between. The CDR3 contains 13 residues. CDR3 DNA sequence: TGTGCCAGCATTTGGGGAGGACGGAATGAGCAGTTCTTC. Protein sequence: CASIWGGRNEQFF.

The chain joins TRBV20-1 to TRBJ1-1; D not resolved. This CDR3 contains 14 residues. V was trimmed by 3 bases and J by 5 bases, leaving 16 bases between them. CDR1 and CDR2 (germline): DFQATT, SNEGSKA (reference sequence). The CDR3 region is CSASSSGLGTEAFF. The CDR3 DNA reads TGCAGTGCTAGTTCGAGTGGACTGGGGACTGAAGCTTTCTTT.

CDR3 protein: CASSLTTSGNTIYF. In DNA, the CDR3 is TGTGCCAGCAGCCTGACAACTTCTGGAAACACCATATATTTT. The chain links TRBV11-1 to TRBJ1-3; D gene ambiguous. Germline assignment: CDR1 SGHAT and CDR2 FQDESV (reference sequence). Trimming took off 5 bases at V and 1 base at J, with 9 bases between the two ends. CDR3 size: 14 residues.

The J gene is TRBJ2-4, the V gene TRBV7-9; maybe TRBD2 (6 bases). Germline values: CDR1 SEHNR, CDR2 FQNEAQ (reference sequence). The CDR3 loop spans 13 amino acids. Trimming pared 3 bases from V and 6 bases from J, leaving 9 bases between. DNA of the CDR3: TGTGCCAGCAGCTTCGGGAGTAGAAACATTCAGTACTTC. This encodes CASSFGSRNIQYF.

The chain couples TRBV7-3 to TRBJ2-1, with D possibly matching TRBD2 (5 bases). In germline, CDR1 is SGHTA, CDR2 FQGTGA. The CDR3 is 15 residues long. V was trimmed by 3 bases and J by 7 bases, leaving 16 bases between them. The CDR3 here is CASSFWAGVRNEQFF. Written as DNA, the CDR3 is TGTGCCAGCAGCTTTTGGGCCGGGGTGCGAAATGAGCAGTTCTTC.